Presented here are 10 T cell receptor beta chains from one specimen sequenced in a study of cytomegalovirus exposure and HLA in healthy donors. PCR employed 60 Vbeta and 13 Jbeta primers. Repertoires were generated with immunoSEQ multiplex PCR, while TCRdb's copy carries only in-frame clones and drops some. The repertoire holds about 140,000 clones, roughly four fifths seen once, with about 3.4% in the top ten. Sequenced: PBMCs. These receptors all come from a man younger than 30 in good health and CMV-seropositive.

The chain joins TRBV5-6 to TRBJ2-7; D might be TRBD1 (5 bases). This CDR3 has 16 amino acids. The germline V gene encodes CDR1 SGHDT and CDR2 YYEEEE. V was pared by 2 bases and J by 1 base, with 16 bases between. The CDR3 protein is CASSFGGQWGSYEQYF. In DNA form, the CDR3 reads TGTGCCAGCAGCTTCGGTGGACAATGGGGATCCTACGAGCAGTACTTC. The full variable domain, with the rest looked up from reference TRBV5-6 and TRBJ2-7, is DAGVTQSPTHLIKTRGQQVTLRCSPKSGHDTVSWYQQALGQGPQFIFQYYEEEERQRGNFPDRFSGHQFPNYSSELNVNALLLGDSALYLCASSFGGQWGSYEQYFGPGTRLTVT.

The chain joins TRBV14 to TRBJ1-2; 7 bases line up with TRBD1. V lost 4 bases and J lost 0; bases outside the gene matches: 8. The CDR3 is 16 amino acids. CDR1 SGHDN and CDR2 FVKESK come from the germline V gene. For the CDR3, the DNA is TGTGCCAGCAGCCCTCACAGGGGAGATCCTAACTATGGCTACACCTTC. Amino acid sequence: CASSPHRGDPNYGYTF.

This clone was detected only a few times. The chain combines TRBV29-1 with TRBJ2-7; D is possibly TRBD2 (6 bases). CDR1 is SQVTM, CDR2 ANQGSEA, per germline. The CDR3 length is 14 residues. Trimming stripped 4 bases from V and 0 bases from J, with 13 bases between. CDR3 loop: CSVAPGLNSYEQYF. In DNA, the CDR3 is TGCAGCGTTGCACCGGGACTCAACTCCTACGAGCAGTACTTC.

The rearrangement uses TRBV20-1 and TRBJ1-4; possibly TRBD1 for D (5 bases). CDR3 length: 11 amino acids. The germline CDR1 and CDR2 sequences are DFQATT and SNEGSKA (reference sequence). The V end was cut by 4 bases, the J end by 8 bases, with 8 bases between. In DNA form, the CDR3 reads TGCAGTGCTACCTACAGGGAAAAACTGTTTTTT. Translating gives CSATYREKLFF.

This clone was picked up one time. The chain links TRBV2 to TRBJ1-5; 7 nucleotides match TRBD1. Germline CDR1 reads SNHLY; CDR2 reads FYNNEI. This CDR3 is built from 14 residues. Unmatched junction bases numbered 4, after V lost 4 bases and J lost 4 bases. The CDR3 protein is CASSGTGENQPQHF. DNA for the CDR3: TGTGCCAGCAGTGGGACAGGAGAAAATCAGCCCCAGCATTTT.

J is TRBJ1-1 and V is TRBV7-9; D not certain. Germline lookup yields CDR1 SEHNR and CDR2 FQNEAQ (reference sequence). CDR3 length equals 17 residues. V dropped 0 bases and J dropped 3 bases, with 17 bases sitting between them. The CDR3 spells CASSLAGGKPTDTEAFF. The CDR3 DNA follows: TGTGCCAGCAGCTTAGCGGGAGGGAAGCCCACGGACACTGAAGCTTTCTTT.

The J gene is TRBJ1-1, the V gene TRBV5-1, with a weak D call TRBD1 (5 bases). CDR1 is SGHRS, CDR2 YFSETQ, per germline. V shed 0 bases and J shed 8 bases, with 14 bases lying between them. The CDR3 has 14 residues. CDR3 sequence reads: CASSLEGYFSEAFF. The DNA for the CDR3 is TGCGCCAGCAGCTTGGAGGGGTATTTTTCCGAAGCTTTCTTT.

The chain recombines TRBV19 with TRBJ1-1; D call uncertain. The CDR3 runs to 13 residues. CDR1 is LNHDA, CDR2 SQIVND, per germline (reference sequence). The ends were cut back, 4 bases at V and 0 bases at J, with 6 bases in the middle. CDR3: CASSKQMNTEAFF. The CDR3 DNA follows: TGTGCCAGTAGTAAACAGATGAACACTGAAGCTTTCTTT.

The rearrangement joins TRBV5-4 to TRBJ1-1; 10 bases agree with TRBD1. CDR1 SGHNT and CDR2 YYREEE come from the germline V gene (reference sequence). The V gene end was trimmed by 4 bases and the J gene end by 0 bases; junction bases not matched to a gene: 15. The CDR3 loop spans 19 amino acids. The CDR3 spells CASSGDRGRGSLMNTEAFF. The CDR3 DNA reads as TGTGCCAGCAGCGGGGACAGGGGCAGGGGCTCGTTGATGAACACTGAAGCTTTCTTT.

V is TRBV28 and J is TRBJ1-3, with 10 bases that match TRBD1. Germline CDR1 is MDHEN and CDR2 is SYDVKM. J lost 0 bases, V lost 8 bases, and 10 bases had no gene match. The CDR3 runs to 17 residues. This CDR3 reads CASETGQGTISGNTIYF. The CDR3 DNA sequence: TGTGCCAGCGAGACGGGACAGGGGACGATCTCTGGAAACACCATATATTTT. Combining the CDR3 with reference TRBV28 and TRBJ1-3 gives the whole variable domain DVKVTQSSRYLVKRTGEKVFLECVQDMDHENMFWYRQDPGLGLRLIYFSYDVKMKEKGDIPEGYSVSREKKERFSLILESASTNQTSMYLCASETGQGTISGNTIYFGEGSWLTVV.